The 27 T cell receptor beta chains listed next were all sequenced from one sample in a study of shared clonotypes between healthy human individuals. The repertoire was sequenced with immunoSEQ multiplex PCR; TCRdb's copy has only in-frame clones and lacks some. The sample has fewer than 1.8 million clones; 98% are singletons. Sequencing input: naive CD4+ T cells sorted from blood. Subset denoted: CD45RA+ positively selected. The receptors shown here come from a man aged 30 to 45 in good health.

CDR3: CASRRDGTYEQYF. The CDR3 nucleotides are TGTGCCAGTCGCCGGGACGGGACCTACGAGCAGTACTTC. The chain has TRBV2 and TRBJ2-7; D tentatively fits TRBD1 or TRBD2 (5 bases each). The CDR3 totals 13 residues. V lost 9 bases and J 2 bases, leaving 14 bases between the germline ends. From germline, CDR1 is SNHLY and CDR2 FYNNEI.

The V gene is TRBV2, the J gene TRBJ2-1; D gene ambiguous. Germline V gene lookup returns CDR1 SNHLY and CDR2 FYNNEI. The V and J ends lost 4 bases and 3 bases respectively, with 10 bases between them. The CDR3 is 14 amino acids. The CDR3 is CASSAGSGYNEQFF. Here the CDR3 DNA reads TGTGCCAGCAGTGCAGGTTCAGGCTACAATGAGCAGTTCTTC.

CDR3: CASSPRPAGGTYEQYF. CDR3 nucleotides: TGTGCCAGCTCACCTCGGCCAGCGGGAGGGACCTACGAGCAGTACTTC. V gene TRBV18 combines with J gene TRBJ2-7; TRBD2 matches at 10 bases. Unmatched junction bases numbered 7, after V lost 3 bases and J lost 2 bases. Germline CDR1 reads KGHSH; CDR2 reads LQKENI. The CDR3 runs 16 residues.

The V and J genes are TRBV7-9 and TRBJ1-5, with D possibly TRBD1 on 5 matching bases. This CDR3 is 15 amino acids long. The V gene's germline CDR1 is SEHNR and CDR2 FQNEAQ (reference sequence). The V end was cut by 1 base, the J end by 11 bases, with 18 bases between. In DNA form, the CDR3 reads TGTGCCAGCAGCTTAGGGCGACAGCGTTCGGAGGCCCAGCATTTT. Protein: CASSLGRQRSEAQHF. Using reference TRBV7-9 and TRBJ1-5 for the parts outside the CDR3, the full variable domain is DTGVSQNPRHKITKRGQNVTFRCDPISEHNRLYWYRQTLGQGPEFLTYFQNEAQLEKSRLLSDRFSAERPKGSFSTLEIQRTEQGDSAMYLCASSLGRQRSEAQHFGDGTRLSIL.

The chain is built from TRBV1 and TRBJ1-2; the listed D gene, TRBD1, was not tested against the DNA. TRBV1 is recorded as a pseudogene. The CDR3 sequence is 12 residues long. CDR3 sequence reads: CTSSTDSYGYTF. The DNA of the CDR3 is TGCACCAGCAGTACGGACAGTTATGGCTACACCTTC.

The chain employs TRBV14 and TRBJ1-1; D is undetermined. Germline V lookup: CDR1 SGHDN, CDR2 FVKESK. Trimming pared 4 bases from V and 4 bases from J, leaving 10 bases between. The CDR3 length is 13 residues. The CDR3 DNA is TGTGCCAGCAGCCTTAAAGTGGGCACTGAAGCTTTCTTT. Translating it yields CASSLKVGTEAFF.

This sequence joins TRBV19 and TRBJ2-7, with D unclear. Germline CDR1 reads LNHDA; CDR2 reads SQIVND (reference sequence). The CDR3 has 12 amino acids. Trimming removed 3 bases at V and 6 bases at J, with 9 bases between. This chain's CDR3 is CASSIYGGEQYF. CDR3 bases: TGTGCCAGTAGTATTTATGGCGGCGAGCAGTACTTC.

V usage is TRBV9 and J usage is TRBJ1-1; D unresolved. V was shortened by 3 bases and J by 0 bases, with 12 bases between the two germline ends. The germline V gene encodes CDR1 SGDLS and CDR2 YYNGEE. The CDR3 contains 15 residues. As DNA, the CDR3 is TGTGCCAGCAGCGCGCGCGGACGGTTGAACACTGAAGCTTTCTTT. Amino acid sequence: CASSARGRLNTEAFF.

The chain has TRBV30 and TRBJ2-7; TRBD1 matches at 7 bases. Germline assignment: CDR1 GTSNPN and CDR2 SVGIG (reference sequence). The trim removed 1 base at V and 4 bases at J, leaving 4 bases unmatched. The CDR3 sequence is 13 residues long. CDR3 region: CAWSEGARYEQYF. CDR3 coding DNA: TGTGCCTGGAGTGAGGGGGCACGGTACGAGCAGTACTTC.

The V and J genes are TRBV5-1 and TRBJ2-1; TRBD2 aligns across 9 bases. Germline trimming cut 0 bases from V and 9 bases from J; bases unmatched to any gene: 7. The CDR3 is 15 residues long. The germline V gene has CDR1 SGHRS and CDR2 YFSETQ. In DNA, the CDR3 is TGCGCCAGCAGCTTGGTGAGGCGGGAGGGCAGTGAGCAGTTCTTC. This gives the protein CASSLVRREGSEQFF.

The J gene is TRBJ2-6, the V gene TRBV4-1; D possibly matches TRBD1 or TRBD2 (6 bases each). Germline assignment: CDR1 MGHRA and CDR2 YSYEKL. V lost 4 bases and J 0 bases, leaving 10 bases between the germline ends. The CDR3 is 16 residues long. The CDR3 bases are TGCGCCAGCAGCCTCGGGGGCGTCTCTGGGGCCAACGTCCTGACTTTC. It yields the protein CASSLGGVSGANVLTF.

V usage is TRBV6-5 and J usage is TRBJ1-1; the match to TRBD1 covers 7 bases. This CDR3 is 14 amino acids long. Unmatched junction bases numbered 6, after V lost 0 bases and J lost 8 bases. Per germline, CDR1 MNHEY and CDR2 SVGAGI. Here the CDR3 DNA reads TGTGCCAGCAGTTACTCCACAACGGACAGGGAAGCTTTCTTT. Translation: CASSYSTTDREAFF.

The V and J genes are TRBV5-6 and TRBJ2-1; TRBD2 aligns across 9 bases. The V and J ends lost 1 base and 4 bases, in that order; junction bases with no gene match: 6. Germline V gene sequence: CDR1 SGHDT, CDR2 YYEEEE. The CDR3 is made up of 16 amino acids. As DNA, the CDR3 is TGTGCCAGCAGCTTGAGGTCCCTAGCGGGGTACAATGAGCAGTTCTTC. This encodes CASSLRSLAGYNEQFF.

The chain employs TRBV19 and TRBJ2-1; a possible D gene is TRBD1 (6 bases). The ends were cut back, 6 bases at V and 6 bases at J, with 21 bases in the middle. This CDR3 is 16 amino acids long. CDR1 is LNHDA and CDR2 is SQIVND in the germline V gene (reference sequence). The CDR3 sequence is CASSKTGRIRGNEQFF. In nucleotides, the CDR3 is TGTGCCAGTAGCAAGACAGGCCGGATCAGGGGCAATGAGCAGTTCTTC.

This clone was detected once. The rearrangement uses TRBV5-4 and TRBJ2-3; no definite D call. Per the germline V gene, CDR1 is SGHNT and CDR2 is YYREEE (reference sequence). V was pared by 0 bases and J by 3 bases, with 11 bases between. The CDR3 is 15 residues long. The CDR3 sequence: CASSLDSAATDTQYF. CDR3 sequence (DNA): TGTGCCAGCAGCTTGGATTCGGCAGCAACAGATACGCAGTATTTT.

The rearrangement uses TRBV6-5 and TRBJ2-6; D not resolved. CDR3 length equals 14 residues. Germline V gene data show CDR1 as MNHEY and CDR2 as SVGAGI. Trimming removed 6 bases from V and 2 bases from J, with 8 bases in between. CDR3: CASRTSPGANVLTF. CDR3 in DNA: TGTGCCAGCAGAACTTCCCCTGGGGCCAACGTCCTGACTTTC.

The gene calls are TRBV20-1 and TRBJ1-2; 7 bases are a match to TRBD1. The CDR3 runs to 11 residues. V trimming: 5 bases; J trimming: 8 bases; junction bases outside the gene matches: 5. Looked up from germline, CDR1 is DFQATT and CDR2 is SNEGSKA (reference sequence). CDR3 amino acids: CSAYRGYGYTF. The CDR3 region has the DNA TGCAGTGCTTACAGGGGTTACGGCTACACCTTC.

The chain has TRBV10-3 and TRBJ1-2; D gene uncertain. CDR3 length equals 15 residues. Germline CDR1 and CDR2: ENHRY and SYGVKD. Trimming cost V 0 bases and J 3 bases, with 11 bases left between them. The CDR3: CAISESTNRDYGYTF. The CDR3 coding sequence is TGTGCCATCAGTGAGTCGACCAACCGCGACTATGGCTACACCTTC.

The chain employs TRBV6-5 and TRBJ2-5; D is uncertain. This CDR3 has 14 residues. V was shortened by 6 bases and J by 4 bases, with 15 bases between the two germline ends. CDR1 is MNHEY, CDR2 SVGAGI, per germline. CDR3 loop: CASRVWGSGETQYF. Here the CDR3 DNA reads TGTGCCAGCAGAGTATGGGGTTCGGGAGAGACCCAGTACTTC.

The CDR3 sequence is CASSVSPLVYEQYF. Written as DNA, the CDR3 is TGTGCCAGCAGCGTTTCGCCCTTGGTCTACGAGCAGTACTTC. This sequence joins TRBV9 and TRBJ2-7; D unclear. This CDR3 contains 14 residues. The V gene's germline CDR1 is SGDLS and CDR2 YYNGEE. Between the trimmed V and J ends, which lost 2 bases and 3 bases, there was a span of 12 bases.

The V and J genes are TRBV10-1 and TRBJ2-1, with D maybe TRBD2 (6 bases). From germline, CDR1 is WNHNN and CDR2 SYGVQD (reference sequence). V lost 4 bases and J 4 bases, leaving 17 bases between the germline ends. CDR3 length: 16 amino acids. The DNA of the CDR3 is TGCGCCAGCAGTGGAGCCGGGGTTGGAGGGTACAATGAGCAGTTCTTC. Amino acids: CASSGAGVGGYNEQFF.

The rearrangement joins TRBV30 to TRBJ2-7; 9 nucleotides align to TRBD1. Germline CDR1 and CDR2: GTSNPN and SVGIG (reference sequence). The CDR3 covers 14 residues. J gave up 2 bases and V 3 bases, and 5 bases lay outside the gene matches. Here the CDR3 reads CAWREDRGPYEQYF. DNA for the CDR3: TGTGCCTGGAGAGAGGACAGGGGTCCCTACGAGCAGTACTTC.

The J gene is TRBJ1-2, the V gene TRBV29-1; D is perhaps TRBD1 (5 bases). Trimming removed 4 bases from V and 7 bases from J, with 10 bases in between. This CDR3 is 11 amino acids long. The germline CDR1 and CDR2 sequences are SQVTM and ANQGSEA. CDR3 bases: TGCAGCGTTGGGGGGAGCGCTGGCTACACCTTC. It yields the protein CSVGGSAGYTF.

The rearrangement links TRBV5-5 to TRBJ1-1; no clear D. CDR1 is SGHKS and CDR2 is YYEKEE in the germline V gene (reference sequence). The V gene lost 0 bases and the J gene lost 2 bases, with 14 bases spanning the gap. This CDR3 has 16 residues. The CDR3 reads CASSLANDRPNTEAFF. The DNA of the CDR3 is TGTGCCAGCAGCTTGGCAAACGACCGACCTAACACTGAAGCTTTCTTT.

The rearrangement joins TRBV21-1 to TRBJ1-5; the D call of TRBD1 is as the table states it, not checked on the DNA. TRBV21-1 is a pseudogene. The CDR3 runs 16 residues. The CDR3 nucleotides are TGTGCCAGCAGCAAAAGTCACAGCATCCTTAATCAGCCCCAGCATTTT. Its translation: CASSKSHSILNQPQHF.

The V call is TRBV11-2, the J call TRBJ2-7, with 9 bases matching TRBD1. The J segment lost 3 bases and the V segment lost 1 base, leaving 4 bases of the junction unmatched. Per the germline V gene, CDR1 is SGHAT and CDR2 is FQNNGV. The CDR3 spans 15 residues. CDR3 loop: CASSLAGQGNYEQYF. DNA of the CDR3: TGTGCCAGCAGCTTAGCGGGACAGGGCAACTACGAGCAGTACTTC.

The chain uses TRBV2 and TRBJ2-1, with TRBD1 as a possible D gene (5 bases). The CDR3 is 11 residues long. The germline CDR1 and CDR2 sequences are SNHLY and FYNNEI. V shed 6 bases and J shed 8 bases, with 8 bases lying between them. CDR3 DNA: TGTGCCAGCAGCGTAGGGGATGAGCAGTTCTTC. Amino acids: CASSVGDEQFF.